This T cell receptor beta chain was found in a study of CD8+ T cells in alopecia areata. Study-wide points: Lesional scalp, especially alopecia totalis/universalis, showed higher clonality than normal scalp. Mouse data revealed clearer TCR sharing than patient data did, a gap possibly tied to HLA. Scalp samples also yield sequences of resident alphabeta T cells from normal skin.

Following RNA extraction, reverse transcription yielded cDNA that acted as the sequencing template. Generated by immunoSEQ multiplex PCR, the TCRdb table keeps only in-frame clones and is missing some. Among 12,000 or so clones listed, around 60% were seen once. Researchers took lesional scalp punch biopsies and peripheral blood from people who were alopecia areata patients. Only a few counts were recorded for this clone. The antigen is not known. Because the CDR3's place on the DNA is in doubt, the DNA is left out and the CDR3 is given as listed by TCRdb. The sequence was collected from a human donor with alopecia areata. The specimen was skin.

CDR3 sequence: CAWSFRARGLSNEKLFF. This sequence joins TRBV30 and TRBJ1-4; TRBD1 is the table's D call, not checked against the DNA. The CDR3 is 17 residues long, ends included. From germline, CDR1 is GTSNPN and CDR2 SVGIG (reference sequence).